Presented here are 21 T cell receptor beta chains from one specimen sequenced in a study of blood T cell repertoires in COVID-19. Sequenced by immunoSEQ multiplex PCR; TCRdb stores in-frame clones only, minus some. Of about 220,000 clones listed, roughly 84% were seen once; the top ten hold approximately 6.8%. Sequences were obtained from PBMCs or T cells enriched from blood (not recorded which). These receptors were collected from a woman aged 40 to 50 who had recovered from COVID-19.

This chain connects TRBV28 to TRBJ2-5, with 9 bases aligning to TRBD2. V lost 6 bases, J lost 6 bases, and 8 bases stayed unmatched. This CDR3 contains 14 residues. The germline CDR1 and CDR2 sequences are MDHEN and SYDVKM. The CDR3 here is CASRRRLAVKTQYF. Here the CDR3 DNA reads TGTGCCAGCAGGCGCCGACTAGCGGTCAAGACCCAGTACTTC. The full variable domain, with the rest looked up from reference TRBV28 and TRBJ2-5, is DVKVTQSSRYLVKRTGEKVFLECVQDMDHENMFWYRQDPGLGLRLIYFSYDVKMKEKGDIPEGYSVSREKKERFSLILESASTNQTSMYLCASRRRLAVKTQYFGPGTRLLVL.

The chain uses TRBV3-1 (or the pseudogene TRBV3-2) and TRBJ2-3; possibly TRBD2 for D (6 bases). The CDR3 totals 15 residues. Trimming stripped 4 bases from V and 10 bases from J, with 21 bases between. Germline V gene data show CDR1 as LGHDT and CDR2 as YNNKEL (reference sequence). The CDR3: CASSPGVAPTSAQYF. The CDR3, as DNA: TGTGCCAGCAGCCCGGGGGTAGCCCCCACATCGGCGCAGTATTTT.

This chain connects TRBV21-1 to TRBJ1-1; the table's D gene call, TRBD1, was not cross checked with the DNA. TRBV21-1 is noted as a pseudogene. The CDR3 spans 22 residues. CDR3 region: CASTRGVRQGYEKKETNTEAFF. CDR3 sequence (DNA): TGTGCCAGCACCAGGGGGGTCAGACAGGGTTATGAAAAAAAGGAGACGAACACTGAAGCTTTCTTT.

The CDR3 DNA sequence: TGTGCCAGTAAAATCGCTAGCGGGAGATACCCGGATCTCCCTGAGCAGTTCTTC. Residues: CASKIASGRYPDLPEQFF. This sequence joins TRBV19 and TRBJ2-1; 10 bases fit TRBD2. From germline, CDR1 is LNHDA and CDR2 SQIVND (reference sequence). This CDR3 is built from 18 residues. Germline trimming cut 7 bases from V and 9 bases from J; bases unmatched to any gene: 21.

V gene TRBV7-6 combines with J gene TRBJ1-2; D is unclear. The CDR3 sequence is 14 residues long. Germline lookup yields CDR1 SGHVS and CDR2 FNYEAQ. Trimming removed 2 bases from V and 10 bases from J, with 17 bases in between. CDR3 coding DNA: TGTGCCAGCAGCTTATCCCCAAGGTTTGCGGACTACACCTTC. This codes for CASSLSPRFADYTF. Together with reference TRBV7-6 and TRBJ1-2, the CDR3 gives the full variable domain: GAGVSQSPRYKVTKRGQDVALRCDPISGHVSLYWYRQALGQGPEFLTYFNYEAQQDKSGLPNDRFSAERPEGSISTLTIQRTEQRDSAMYRCASSLSPRFADYTFGSGTRLTVV.

V and J are TRBV28 and TRBJ1-5; D is ambiguous. This CDR3 region has 13 residues. Trimming removed 5 bases from V and 5 bases from J, with 10 bases in between. Germline V gives CDR1 MDHEN, CDR2 SYDVKM. DNA for the CDR3: TGTGCCAGCAGTCCCGCGGTTCATCAGCCCCAGCATTTT. Translated: CASSPAVHQPQHF. Variable domain in full (rest from reference TRBV28 and TRBJ1-5): DVKVTQSSRYLVKRTGEKVFLECVQDMDHENMFWYRQDPGLGLRLIYFSYDVKMKEKGDIPEGYSVSREKKERFSLILESASTNQTSMYLCASSPAVHQPQHFGDGTRLSIL.

The chain uses TRBV27 and TRBJ2-5, with 7 bases lining up with TRBD2. This CDR3 spans 14 amino acids. The V segment lost 3 bases and the J segment 5 bases; nucleotides outside the gene matches: 6. Per the germline V gene, CDR1 is MNHEY and CDR2 is SMNVEV (reference sequence). CDR3 bases: TGTGCCAGCAGTTTCTCGGGAGGTCGTGAGACCCAGTACTTC. It yields the protein CASSFSGGRETQYF.

The rearrangement links TRBV11-2 to TRBJ2-5, with 10 bases identical to TRBD2. Looked up from germline, CDR1 is SGHAT and CDR2 is FQNNGV. The CDR3 runs to 18 residues. J lost 0 bases, V lost 0 bases, and 7 bases had no gene match. CDR3 loop: CASSLDFGLAVYQETQYF. CDR3 bases: TGTGCCAGCAGCTTAGATTTTGGACTAGCGGTGTACCAAGAGACCCAGTACTTC.

The chain combines TRBV5-4 with TRBJ2-2; TRBD2 matches 11 bases. Trimming took 4 bases from V and 5 from J; bases not matched to a gene: 7. This CDR3 contains 16 residues. Per germline, CDR1 SGHNT and CDR2 YYREEE (reference sequence). CDR3: CASSLGTSGETGELFF. As DNA, the CDR3 is TGTGCCAGCAGCCTTGGGACTAGCGGCGAGACCGGGGAGCTGTTTTTT.

V is TRBV21-1 and J is TRBJ2-7; the table calls TRBD1, which could not be checked here. TRBV21-1 is deemed a pseudogene. The CDR3 consists of 18 residues. CDR3 sequence: CASSKTGGAKITSYEQYF. The CDR3 region has the DNA TGTGCCAGCAGCAAAACAGGGGGCGCAAAAATAACCTCCTACGAGCAGTACTTC.

The genes are TRBV11-3 and TRBJ2-3; no definite D call. The CDR3 extends over 12 amino acids. V was trimmed by 5 bases and J by 6 bases, leaving 9 bases between them. Germline CDR1 and CDR2: SGHNT and YENEEA. The CDR3 sequence: CASSRGTDTQYF. CDR3 coding DNA: TGTGCCAGCAGCCGCGGAACGGATACGCAGTATTTT.

This chain links TRBV3-1 (or the pseudogene TRBV3-2) with TRBJ1-2; D perhaps matches TRBD1 (6 bases). The length of the CDR3 is 15 residues. V lost 0 bases and J lost 8, with 16 bases in between. CDR1 LGHDT and CDR2 YNNKEL come from the germline V gene (reference sequence). The CDR3 loop reads CASSQETRGSYGYTF. As DNA, the CDR3 is TGTGCCAGCAGCCAAGAAACCAGGGGAAGTTACGGCTACACCTTC.

The chain has TRBV2 and TRBJ1-5; 10 bases fit TRBD1. The length of the CDR3 is 13 residues. Germline assignment: CDR1 SNHLY and CDR2 FYNNEI. J gave up 5 bases and V 6 bases, and 1 base lay outside the gene matches. The DNA for the CDR3 is TGTGCCAGCAGGGGGACAGGGGATCAGCCCCAGCATTTT. Residues: CASRGTGDQPQHF.

V gene TRBV7-9 combines with J gene TRBJ1-2; perhaps TRBD1 as D (5 bases). V lost 5 bases to trimming and J lost 4 bases, with 11 bases between them. CDR1 and CDR2 from the germline V gene are SEHNR and FQNEAQ (reference sequence). The CDR3 spans 13 residues. This CDR3 is CASSDSGAYGYTF. CDR3 bases: TGTGCCAGCAGCGACAGTGGGGCCTATGGCTACACCTTC.

V usage is TRBV10-1 and J usage is TRBJ2-4; maybe TRBD1 (6 bases). The CDR3 is 13 residues long. Trimming left V 5 bases short and J 9 bases short, with 14 bases between. Germline V gene data show CDR1 as WNHNN and CDR2 as SYGVQD (reference sequence). The chain's CDR3 is CASSSSLGGIQYF. The CDR3 DNA reads TGCGCCAGCAGTTCCTCACTAGGGGGCATTCAGTACTTC.

This chain connects TRBV7-2 to TRBJ2-5, with 13 bases matching TRBD2. Germline lookup yields CDR1 SGHTA and CDR2 FQGNSA. With 5 bases clipped from V and 4 bases from J, the junction kept 4 bases outside the gene matches. The CDR3 sequence is 15 residues long. The CDR3 spells CASSDRLAGGETQYF. CDR3 bases: TGTGCCAGCAGCGATAGACTAGCGGGAGGAGAGACCCAGTACTTC.

This chain uses TRBV28 with TRBJ2-6; maybe TRBD2 (6 bases). With 3 bases removed from V and 5 bases from J, the gap between germline ends came to 11 bases. CDR1 and CDR2 (germline): MDHEN, SYDVKM. The CDR3 extends over 15 amino acids. The chain's CDR3 is CASSFREVWANVLTF. CDR3 nucleotide sequence: TGTGCCAGCAGTTTTAGGGAGGTCTGGGCCAACGTCCTGACTTTC.

This clone was seen only a few times. CDR3 region: CSVVKGDSTDTQYF. Written as DNA, the CDR3 is TGCAGCGTTGTGAAGGGGGATTCCACAGATACGCAGTATTTT. The chain has TRBV29-1 and TRBJ2-3; D is perhaps TRBD1 (6 bases). V lost 4 bases to trimming and J lost 2 bases, with 13 bases between them. The CDR3 runs 14 residues. The germline CDR1 and CDR2 sequences are SQVTM and ANQGSEA.

V is TRBV10-1 and J is TRBJ1-4; maybe TRBD1 (5 bases). In germline, CDR1 is WNHNN, CDR2 SYGVQD (reference sequence). This CDR3 is built from 15 residues. V dropped 5 bases and J dropped 0 bases, with 10 bases sitting between them. CDR3 nucleotide sequence: TGCGCCAGCAGTCCCGGGGGGGCAACTAATGAAAAACTGTTTTTT. Its protein product is CASSPGGATNEKLFF.

Ten or more counts support this clone. DNA for the CDR3: TGCGCCAGCAGCCAAGAGTTCCTCGGCGGACTAGCGAACTACAATGAGCAGTTCTTC. It specifies CASSQEFLGGLANYNEQFF. The gene calls are TRBV4-3 and TRBJ2-1, with 9 bases identical to TRBD2. This CDR3 is built from 19 residues. Germline V gene data show CDR1 as LGHNA and CDR2 as YSLEER. J lost 3 bases, V lost 0 bases, and 12 bases had no gene match.

The CDR3: CASSPRTGANYGYTF. CDR3 coding DNA: TGTGCCAGCAGCCCTAGGACAGGGGCTAACTATGGCTACACCTTC. The rearrangement links TRBV7-2 to TRBJ1-2; the match to TRBD1 covers 9 bases. The germline gives CDR1 SGHTA, CDR2 FQGNSA. The CDR3 extends over 15 amino acids. Trimming cost V 5 bases and J 0 bases; bases outside gene matches: 4.